The 21 T cell receptor beta chains listed next were all sequenced from one sample in a study of blood T cell repertoires in COVID-19. Repertoires were generated with immunoSEQ multiplex PCR, while TCRdb's copy carries only in-frame clones and drops some. The table records some 310,000 clones, around 90% of them present only once. The sample taken for sequencing was peripheral blood. The origin of the receptors is a woman aged 40 to 49 with COVID-19, enrolled during active disease.

V is TRBV9 and J is TRBJ2-1, with 10 nucleotides matching TRBD2. CDR1 and CDR2 from the germline V gene are SGDLS and YYNGEE. Trimming took 0 bases from V and 5 from J; bases not matched to a gene: 5. This CDR3 has 16 amino acids. The CDR3 loop reads CASSVGTSGSDNEQFF. The DNA of the CDR3 is TGTGCCAGCAGCGTAGGGACTAGCGGATCGGACAATGAGCAGTTCTTC.

Points on this clone: Compared with germline, one end of the junction differs, possibly owing to a read error. The chain combines TRBV14 with TRBJ2-5; D might be TRBD1 (6 bases). The CDR3 has 15 residues. Germline V gene lookup returns CDR1 SGHDN and CDR2 FVKESK. CDR3 DNA sequence: TGTGCCAGCACCCAAGGCCAGGGGAACCAAGAGACCCAGTACTTC. Translating it yields CASTQGQGNQETQYF.

Note on this clone: This same CDR3 is encoded by further DNA sequences in the sample. J is TRBJ1-1 and V is TRBV27; 7 bases fit TRBD1. The germline CDR1 and CDR2 sequences are MNHEY and SMNVEV (reference sequence). The ends lost 5 bases at V and 1 base at J; junction bases unmatched: 4. The CDR3 has 14 amino acids. The chain's CDR3 is CASSLRQGNTEAFF. DNA for the CDR3: TGTGCCAGCAGTCTTAGACAGGGGAACACTGAAGCTTTCTTT.

V and J are TRBV27 and TRBJ2-7; 10 nucleotides align to TRBD1. Losses at the gene ends were 3 bases for V and 5 bases for J; bases not matched to a gene: 4. In germline, CDR1 is MNHEY, CDR2 SMNVEV (reference sequence). The length of the CDR3 is 14 residues. The CDR3 DNA is TGTGCCAGCAGTTTGGGACAGGGGTACAACGAGCAGTACTTC. This codes for CASSLGQGYNEQYF.

This clone has a handful of counts. This sequence joins TRBV11-2 and TRBJ2-1, with 8 bases fitting TRBD2. CDR3 length equals 12 residues. The germline gives CDR1 SGHAT, CDR2 FQNNGV. V gave up 5 bases and J gave up 7 bases; unmatched junction bases: 1. CDR3 coding DNA: TGTGCCAGCAGCGTAGCGGGGAATGAGCAGTTCTTC. Translating gives CASSVAGNEQFF. The full variable domain, rest sourced from reference TRBV11-2 and TRBJ2-1, is EAGVAQSPRYKIIEKRQSVAFWCNPISGHATLYWYQQILGQGPKLLIQFQNNGVVDDSQLPKDRFSAERLKGVDSTLKIQPAKLEDSAVYLCASSVAGNEQFFGPGTRLTVL.

The V gene is TRBV2, the J gene TRBJ2-2, with D perhaps matching TRBD1 (5 bases). The V end was cut by 5 bases, the J end by 8 bases, with 9 bases between. Germline-derived CDR1 and CDR2 are SNHLY and FYNNEI. The CDR3 runs 12 residues. Here the CDR3 reads CASSTQGGELFF. DNA for the CDR3: TGTGCCAGCAGTACCCAGGGTGGGGAGCTGTTTTTT.

The chain is built from TRBV12-3 or TRBV12-4 and TRBJ1-1; weak D call: TRBD1 (5 bases). The CDR3 covers 13 residues. Between the trimmed V and J ends, which lost 7 bases and 10 bases, there was a span of 19 bases. CDR3 sequence: CASTAAGGLGAFF. In DNA, the CDR3 is TGTGCCAGCACCGCAGCCGGGGGTTTAGGAGCTTTCTTT.

The table lists this clone with a few counts. This chain connects TRBV27 to TRBJ1-5, with a weak D call TRBD1 (6 bases). Per germline, CDR1 MNHEY and CDR2 SMNVEV (reference sequence). This CDR3 has 14 amino acids. V lost 5 bases and J lost 1, with 9 bases in between. In DNA, the CDR3 is TGTGCCAGCAGTATGACAGGCAGCAATCAGCCCCAGCATTTT. Translation: CASSMTGSNQPQHF.

The gene calls are TRBV28 and TRBJ2-1, with a possible D match to TRBD2 (6 bases). V was cut by 1 base and J by 16 bases, with 14 bases left in between. Germline assignment: CDR1 MDHEN and CDR2 SYDVKM. There are 12 residues in the CDR3. Here the CDR3 DNA reads TGTGCCAGCAGTTTATACGGGGGTTCCAGTTTCTTC. Translated, it gives CASSLYGGSSFF.

Points on this clone: An end of the junction differs from the germline gene, which may be a read error. The chain recombines TRBV27 with TRBJ2-7; 8 bases are a match to TRBD1. Germline loops: CDR1 MNHEY, CDR2 SMNVEV (reference sequence). CDR3 length: 12 residues. Here the CDR3 reads CASSFRGREQHF. Here the CDR3 DNA reads TGTGCCAGCAGTTTCAGGGGGCGAGAGCAGCACTTC.

The rearrangement uses TRBV5-1 and TRBJ1-2; TRBD1 agrees at 8 bases. Losses at the gene ends were 4 bases for V and 6 bases for J; bases not matched to a gene: 8. The CDR3 totals 14 residues. CDR1 and CDR2 (germline): SGHRS, YFSETQ. The CDR3 region has the DNA TGCGCCAGCAGCATTCCCCAGACAGGGGATGGCTACACCTTC. This sequence encodes CASSIPQTGDGYTF.

This clone was seen a single time. J is TRBJ1-6 and V is TRBV6-5; a possible D gene is TRBD1 (5 bases). This CDR3 region has 14 residues. Germline CDR1 MNHEY, CDR2 SVGAGI. Deletions cut 6 bases from V and 8 bases from J, with 14 bases between. CDR3 sequence reads: CASRASKGYSPLHF. The CDR3 nucleotides are TGTGCCAGCAGGGCTTCTAAGGGGTATTCACCCCTCCACTTT.

The chain combines TRBV11-2 with TRBJ1-5; 9 bases match TRBD1. Germline V gene data show CDR1 as SGHAT and CDR2 as FQNNGV. V lost 1 base to trimming and J lost 4 bases; unmatched junction nucleotides: 5. The CDR3 consists of 16 residues. In nucleotides, the CDR3 is TGTGCCAGCAGCTTAGCTACAGGGGGCTTGAATCAGCCCCAGCATTTT. Its protein product is CASSLATGGLNQPQHF.

This clone was found a few times. The chain is built from TRBV30 and TRBJ2-1; D is unresolved. V was trimmed by 2 bases and J by 2 bases, leaving 4 bases between them. This CDR3 region has 12 residues. CDR1 and CDR2 from the germline V gene are GTSNPN and SVGIG (reference sequence). The CDR3 DNA is TGTGCCTGGAGTCCCGCCTACAATGAGCAGTTCTTC. This encodes CAWSPAYNEQFF. The full variable domain, completed using reference TRBV30 and TRBJ2-1, is SQTIHQWPATLVQPVGSPLSLECTVEGTSNPNLYWYRQAAGRGLQLLFYSVGIGQISSEVPQNLSASRPQDRQFILSSKKLLLSDSGFYLCAWSPAYNEQFFGPGTRLTVL.

V gene TRBV28 combines with J gene TRBJ1-1, with D uncertain. The ends were cut back, 6 bases at V and 0 bases at J, with 14 bases in the middle. CDR1 MDHEN and CDR2 SYDVKM come from the germline V gene. CDR3 length: 15 amino acids. The CDR3 DNA is TGTGCCAGCAGACACAATGGCCTTATGAACACTGAAGCTTTCTTT. It is translated as CASRHNGLMNTEAFF.

The CDR3 DNA reads as TGTGCCAGCAGTTTGTTTGGGGCCCACGAGCAGTACTTC. Protein sequence: CASSLFGAHEQYF. The chain is built from TRBV12-3 or TRBV12-4 and TRBJ2-7; tentatively, D is TRBD1 (5 bases). The CDR3 covers 13 residues. Trimming stripped 3 bases from V and 5 bases from J, with 11 bases between.

The chain couples TRBV4-1 to TRBJ1-1, with TRBD1 identical over 8 bases. Germline CDR1 and CDR2: MGHRA and YSYEKL. Trimming cost V 6 bases and J 0 bases; bases outside gene matches: 0. CDR3 length: 13 residues. As DNA, the CDR3 is TGCGCCAGCAGACAGGGGGTGAACACTGAAGCTTTCTTT. Its protein product is CASRQGVNTEAFF.

The chain uses TRBV9 and TRBJ1-1, with D possibly matching TRBD1 (5 bases). Germline V gene lookup returns CDR1 SGDLS and CDR2 YYNGEE. This CDR3 is 15 amino acids long. The V gene lost 4 bases and the J gene lost 4 bases, with 17 bases spanning the gap. The CDR3 nucleotides read TGTGCCAGCAGCCCCCCGCAGGGATGGGGCACTGAAGCTTTCTTT. Amino acid sequence: CASSPPQGWGTEAFF.

The V call is TRBV7-2, the J call TRBJ1-5; D uncertain. The CDR3 is made up of 13 amino acids. Germline V gives CDR1 SGHTA, CDR2 FQGNSA. The ends were cut back, 3 bases at V and 7 bases at J, with 10 bases in the middle. This chain's CDR3 is CASSLAVTQPQHF. DNA for the CDR3: TGTGCCAGCAGCTTGGCGGTTACCCAGCCCCAGCATTTT.

The V gene is TRBV5-5, the J gene TRBJ2-1; 8 bases map to TRBD2. V lost 2 bases, J lost 8 bases, and 12 bases stayed unmatched. CDR1 SGHKS and CDR2 YYEKEE come from the germline V gene (reference sequence). The CDR3 is 16 residues long. This CDR3 is CASSFLAGGFMDEQFF. DNA of the CDR3: TGTGCCAGCAGCTTTCTGGCGGGGGGTTTTATGGATGAGCAGTTCTTC.

The chain links TRBV28 to TRBJ2-5; maybe TRBD2 (5 bases). The germline V gene encodes CDR1 MDHEN and CDR2 SYDVKM. The CDR3 sequence is 14 residues long. V shed 4 bases and J shed 2 bases, with 11 bases lying between them. DNA of the CDR3: TGTGCCAGCAGTTACCAGCGGAGGCAAGAGACCCAGTACTTC. Amino acid sequence: CASSYQRRQETQYF. Together with reference TRBV28 and TRBJ2-5, the CDR3 gives the full variable domain: DVKVTQSSRYLVKRTGEKVFLECVQDMDHENMFWYRQDPGLGLRLIYFSYDVKMKEKGDIPEGYSVSREKKERFSLILESASTNQTSMYLCASSYQRRQETQYFGPGTRLLVL.